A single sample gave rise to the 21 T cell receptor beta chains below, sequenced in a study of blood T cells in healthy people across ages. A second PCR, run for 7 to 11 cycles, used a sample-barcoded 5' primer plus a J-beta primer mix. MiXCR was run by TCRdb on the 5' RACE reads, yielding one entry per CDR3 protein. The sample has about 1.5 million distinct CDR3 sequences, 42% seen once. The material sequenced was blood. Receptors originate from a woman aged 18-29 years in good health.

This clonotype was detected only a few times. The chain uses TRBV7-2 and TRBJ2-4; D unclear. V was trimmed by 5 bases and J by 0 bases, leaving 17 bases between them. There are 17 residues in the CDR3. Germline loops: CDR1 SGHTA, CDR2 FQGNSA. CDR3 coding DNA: TGTGCCAGCAGCCTCACGTTCGGCAGTCTAGCCAAAAACATTCAGTACTTC. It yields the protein CASSLTFGSLAKNIQYF.

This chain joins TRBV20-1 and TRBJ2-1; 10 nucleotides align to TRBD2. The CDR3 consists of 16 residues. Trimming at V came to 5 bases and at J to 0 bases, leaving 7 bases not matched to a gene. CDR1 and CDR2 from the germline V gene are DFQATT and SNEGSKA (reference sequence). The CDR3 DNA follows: TGCAGTGCTCTCAAGCGGGGGGGGGCCTCCTACAATGAGCAGTTCTTC. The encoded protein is CSALKRGGASYNEQFF.

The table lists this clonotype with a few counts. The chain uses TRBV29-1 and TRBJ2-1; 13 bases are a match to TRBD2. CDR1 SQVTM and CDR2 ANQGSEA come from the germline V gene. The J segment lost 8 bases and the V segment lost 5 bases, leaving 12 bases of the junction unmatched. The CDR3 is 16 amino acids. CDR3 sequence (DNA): TGCAGCGTTCGAGGGACTAGCGGGACCTCTAGGGATGAGCAGTTCTTC. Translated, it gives CSVRGTSGTSRDEQFF.

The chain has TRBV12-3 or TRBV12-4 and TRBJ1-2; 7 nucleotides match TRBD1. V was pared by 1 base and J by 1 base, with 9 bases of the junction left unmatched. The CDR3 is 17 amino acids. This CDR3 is CASSLGAQGPLNYGYTF. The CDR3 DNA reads TGTGCCAGCAGTTTAGGGGCACAGGGGCCTCTTAACTATGGCTACACCTTC.

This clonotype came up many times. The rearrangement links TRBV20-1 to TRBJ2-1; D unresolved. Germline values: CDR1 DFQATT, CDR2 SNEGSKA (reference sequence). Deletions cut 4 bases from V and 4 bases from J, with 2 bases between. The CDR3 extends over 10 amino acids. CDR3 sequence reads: CSATYNEQFF. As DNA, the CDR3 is TGCAGTGCTACGTACAATGAGCAGTTCTTC.

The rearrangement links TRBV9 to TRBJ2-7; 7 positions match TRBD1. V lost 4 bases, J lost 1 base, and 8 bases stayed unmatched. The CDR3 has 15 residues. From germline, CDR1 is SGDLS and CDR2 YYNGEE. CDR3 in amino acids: CASSPSTGPSYEQYF. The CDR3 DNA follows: TGTGCCAGCAGCCCATCGACAGGGCCATCCTACGAGCAGTACTTC.

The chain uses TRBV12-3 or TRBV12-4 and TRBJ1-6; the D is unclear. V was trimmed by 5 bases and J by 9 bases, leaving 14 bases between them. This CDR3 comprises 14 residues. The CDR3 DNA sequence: TGTGCCAGCAGTGTAAGAGGGTTGGGTTCACCCCTCCACTTT. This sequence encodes CASSVRGLGSPLHF.

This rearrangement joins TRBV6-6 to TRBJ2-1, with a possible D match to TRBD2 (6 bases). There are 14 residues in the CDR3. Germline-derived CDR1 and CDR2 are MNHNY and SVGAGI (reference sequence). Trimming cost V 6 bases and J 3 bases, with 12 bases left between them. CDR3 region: CASRGGVSYNEQFF. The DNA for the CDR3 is TGTGCCAGCAGGGGCGGGGTGAGCTACAATGAGCAGTTCTTC.

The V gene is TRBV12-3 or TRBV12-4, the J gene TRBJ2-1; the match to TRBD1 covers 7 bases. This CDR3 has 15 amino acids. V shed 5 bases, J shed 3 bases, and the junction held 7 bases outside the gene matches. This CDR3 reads CASSTGTAFYNEQFF. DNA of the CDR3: TGTGCCAGCAGTACCGGGACAGCGTTCTACAATGAGCAGTTCTTC.

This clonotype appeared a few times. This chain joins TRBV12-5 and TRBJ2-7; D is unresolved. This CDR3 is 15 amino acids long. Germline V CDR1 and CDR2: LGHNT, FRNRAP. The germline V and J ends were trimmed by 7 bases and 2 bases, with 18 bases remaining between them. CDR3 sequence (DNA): TGTGCTAGTGTCAACCGTCCAGGCCTCCCCTACGAGCAGTACTTC. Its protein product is CASVNRPGLPYEQYF.

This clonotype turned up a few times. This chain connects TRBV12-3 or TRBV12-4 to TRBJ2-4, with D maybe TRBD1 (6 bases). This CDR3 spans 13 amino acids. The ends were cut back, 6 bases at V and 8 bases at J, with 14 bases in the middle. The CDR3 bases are TGTGCCAGCAGCAATAACACAGGGTACATTCAGTACTTC. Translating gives CASSNNTGYIQYF.

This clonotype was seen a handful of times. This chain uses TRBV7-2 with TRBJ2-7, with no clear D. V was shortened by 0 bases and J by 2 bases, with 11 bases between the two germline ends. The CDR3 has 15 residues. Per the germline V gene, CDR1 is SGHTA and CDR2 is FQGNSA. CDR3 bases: TGTGCCAGCAGCTTAGCAAAAGGTGGAACCTACGAGCAGTACTTC. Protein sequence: CASSLAKGGTYEQYF.

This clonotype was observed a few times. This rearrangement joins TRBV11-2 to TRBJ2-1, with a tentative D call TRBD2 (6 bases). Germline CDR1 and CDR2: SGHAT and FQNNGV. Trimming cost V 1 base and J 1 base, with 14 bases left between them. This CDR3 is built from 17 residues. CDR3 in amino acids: CASSLVLWTNSYNEQFF. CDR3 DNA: TGTGCCAGCAGCTTAGTATTATGGACTAATTCCTACAATGAGCAGTTCTTC.

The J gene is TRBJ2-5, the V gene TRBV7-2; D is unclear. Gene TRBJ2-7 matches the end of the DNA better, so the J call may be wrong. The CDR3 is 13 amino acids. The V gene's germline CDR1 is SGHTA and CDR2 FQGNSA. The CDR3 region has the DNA TGTGCCAGCAGCGCGCCCAAAATGGGCGAGCAGTACTTC. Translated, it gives CASSAPKMGEQYF.

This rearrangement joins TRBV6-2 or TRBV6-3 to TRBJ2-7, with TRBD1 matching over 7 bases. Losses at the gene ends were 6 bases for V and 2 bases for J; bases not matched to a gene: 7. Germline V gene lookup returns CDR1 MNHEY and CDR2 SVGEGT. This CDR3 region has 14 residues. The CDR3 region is CASRHQGVTYEQYF. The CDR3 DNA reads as TGTGCCAGCAGACACCAGGGGGTTACCTACGAGCAGTACTTC.

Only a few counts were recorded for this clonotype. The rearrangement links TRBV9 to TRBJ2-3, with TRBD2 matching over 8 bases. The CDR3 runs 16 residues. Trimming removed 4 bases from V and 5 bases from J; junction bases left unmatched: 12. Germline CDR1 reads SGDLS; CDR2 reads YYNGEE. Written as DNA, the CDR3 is TGTGCCAGCAGCCCCCGACTAGCGTTGGGGGTAGATACGCAGTATTTT. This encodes CASSPRLALGVDTQYF.

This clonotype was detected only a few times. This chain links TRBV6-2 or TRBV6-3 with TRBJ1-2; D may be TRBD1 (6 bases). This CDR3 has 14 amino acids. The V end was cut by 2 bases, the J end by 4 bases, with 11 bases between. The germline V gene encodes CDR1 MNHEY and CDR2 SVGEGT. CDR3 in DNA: TGTGCCAGCAGTTACGATTGGACAGCCTATGGCTACACCTTC. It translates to CASSYDWTAYGYTF.

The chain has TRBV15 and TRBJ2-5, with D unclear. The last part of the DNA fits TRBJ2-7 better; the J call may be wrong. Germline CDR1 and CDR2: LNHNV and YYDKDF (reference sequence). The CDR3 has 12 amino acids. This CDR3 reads CATALNKYEQYF. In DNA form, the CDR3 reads TGTGCCACCGCCCTTAACAAGTACGAGCAGTACTTC.

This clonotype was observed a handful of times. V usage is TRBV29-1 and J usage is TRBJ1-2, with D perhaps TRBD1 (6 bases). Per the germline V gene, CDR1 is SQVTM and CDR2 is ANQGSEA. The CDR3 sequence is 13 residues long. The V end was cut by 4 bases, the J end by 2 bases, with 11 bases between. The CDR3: CSVAGDMNYGYTF. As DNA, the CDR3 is TGCAGCGTTGCAGGGGACATGAACTATGGCTACACCTTC.

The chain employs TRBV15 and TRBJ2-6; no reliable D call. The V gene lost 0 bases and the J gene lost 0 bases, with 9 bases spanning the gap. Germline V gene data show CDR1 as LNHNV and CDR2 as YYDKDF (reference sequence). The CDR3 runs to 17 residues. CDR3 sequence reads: CATSRDIGFSGANVLTF. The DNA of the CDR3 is TGTGCCACCAGCAGAGATATCGGATTCTCTGGGGCCAACGTCCTGACTTTC.

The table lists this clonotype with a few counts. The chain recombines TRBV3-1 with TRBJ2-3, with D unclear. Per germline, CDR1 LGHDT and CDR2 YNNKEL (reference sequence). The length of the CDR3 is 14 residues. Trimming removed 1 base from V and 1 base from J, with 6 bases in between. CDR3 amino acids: CASSQGPRTDTQYF. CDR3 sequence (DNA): TGTGCCAGCAGCCAAGGTCCCCGCACAGATACGCAGTATTTT.